This T cell receptor (beta chain) was captured by sequencing in a study of blood T cell repertoires in COVID-19. The CDR3 consists of 10 residues. V lost 8 bases and J lost 3, with 4 bases in between. Germline assignment: CDR1 SNHLY and CDR2 FYNNEI. Repertoires were generated with immunoSEQ multiplex PCR, while TCRdb's copy carries only in-frame clones and drops some. Among approximately 210,000 clones listed, roughly 81% were seen once. The clonotype comes from a woman aged 70-85 years with active or convalescent COVID-19. The J gene is TRBJ1-2, the V gene TRBV2; no clear D. Sample: peripheral blood. The CDR3: CASRDYGYTF. DNA for the CDR3: TGTGCCAGCCGGGACTATGGCTACACCTTC.